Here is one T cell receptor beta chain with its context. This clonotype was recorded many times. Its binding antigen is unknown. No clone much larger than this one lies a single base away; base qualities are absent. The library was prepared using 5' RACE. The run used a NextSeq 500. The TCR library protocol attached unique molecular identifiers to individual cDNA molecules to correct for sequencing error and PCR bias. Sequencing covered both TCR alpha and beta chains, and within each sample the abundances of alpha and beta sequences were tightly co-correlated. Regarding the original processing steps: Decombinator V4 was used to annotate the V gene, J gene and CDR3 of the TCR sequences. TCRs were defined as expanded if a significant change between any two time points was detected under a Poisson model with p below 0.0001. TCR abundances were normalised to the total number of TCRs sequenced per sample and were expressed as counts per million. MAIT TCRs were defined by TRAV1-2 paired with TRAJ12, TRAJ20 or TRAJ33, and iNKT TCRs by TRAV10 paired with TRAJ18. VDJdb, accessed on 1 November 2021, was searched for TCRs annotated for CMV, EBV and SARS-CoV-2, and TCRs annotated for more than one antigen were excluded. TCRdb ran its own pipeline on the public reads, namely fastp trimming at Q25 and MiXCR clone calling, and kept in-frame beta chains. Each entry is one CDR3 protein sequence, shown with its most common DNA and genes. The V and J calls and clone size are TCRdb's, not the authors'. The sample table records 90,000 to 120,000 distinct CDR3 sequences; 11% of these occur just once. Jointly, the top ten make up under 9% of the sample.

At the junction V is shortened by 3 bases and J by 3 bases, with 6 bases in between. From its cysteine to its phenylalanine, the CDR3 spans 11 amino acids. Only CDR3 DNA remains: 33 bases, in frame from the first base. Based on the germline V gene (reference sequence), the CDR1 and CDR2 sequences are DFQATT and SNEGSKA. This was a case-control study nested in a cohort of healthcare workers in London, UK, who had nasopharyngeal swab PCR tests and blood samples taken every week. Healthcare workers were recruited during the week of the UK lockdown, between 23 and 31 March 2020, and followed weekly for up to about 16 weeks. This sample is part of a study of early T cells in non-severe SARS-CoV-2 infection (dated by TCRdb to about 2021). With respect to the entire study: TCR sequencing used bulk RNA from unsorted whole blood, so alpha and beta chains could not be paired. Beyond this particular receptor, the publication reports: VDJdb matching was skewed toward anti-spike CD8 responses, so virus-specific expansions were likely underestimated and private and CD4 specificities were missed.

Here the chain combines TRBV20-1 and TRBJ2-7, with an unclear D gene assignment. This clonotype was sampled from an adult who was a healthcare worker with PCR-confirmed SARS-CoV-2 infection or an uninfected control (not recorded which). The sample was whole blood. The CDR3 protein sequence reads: CSASDVYEQYF. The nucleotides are TGCAGTGCTAGTGACGTCTACGAGCAGTACTTC.